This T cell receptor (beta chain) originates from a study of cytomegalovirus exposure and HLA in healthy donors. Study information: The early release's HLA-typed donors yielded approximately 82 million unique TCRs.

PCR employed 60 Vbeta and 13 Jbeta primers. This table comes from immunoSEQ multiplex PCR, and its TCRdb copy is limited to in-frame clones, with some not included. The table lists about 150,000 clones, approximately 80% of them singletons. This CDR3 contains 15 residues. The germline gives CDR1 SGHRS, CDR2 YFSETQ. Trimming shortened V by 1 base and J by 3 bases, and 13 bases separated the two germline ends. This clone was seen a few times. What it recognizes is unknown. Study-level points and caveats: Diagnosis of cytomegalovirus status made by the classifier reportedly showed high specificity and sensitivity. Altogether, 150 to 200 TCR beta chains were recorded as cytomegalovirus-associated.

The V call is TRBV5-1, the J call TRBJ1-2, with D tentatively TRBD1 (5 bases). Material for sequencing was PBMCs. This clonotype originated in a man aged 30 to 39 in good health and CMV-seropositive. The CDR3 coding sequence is TGCGCCAGCAGCTTGTCGTCCAGGGTAGACTATGGCTACACCTTC. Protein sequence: CASSLSSRVDYGYTF.